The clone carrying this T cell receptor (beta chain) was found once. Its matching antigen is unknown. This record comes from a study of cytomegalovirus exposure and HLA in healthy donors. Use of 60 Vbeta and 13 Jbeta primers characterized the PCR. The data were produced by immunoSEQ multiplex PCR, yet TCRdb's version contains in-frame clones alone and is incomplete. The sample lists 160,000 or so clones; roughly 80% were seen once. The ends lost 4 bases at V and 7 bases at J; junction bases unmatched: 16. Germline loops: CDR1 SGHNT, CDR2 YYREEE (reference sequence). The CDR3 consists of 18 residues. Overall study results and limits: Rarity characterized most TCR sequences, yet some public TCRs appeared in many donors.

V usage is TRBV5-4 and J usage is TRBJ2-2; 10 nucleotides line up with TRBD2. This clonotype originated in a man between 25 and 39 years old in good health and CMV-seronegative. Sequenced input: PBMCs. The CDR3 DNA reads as TGTGCCAGCAGCCCAAGGCAGCGTCTAGCGGGAGCCATCGGGGAGCTGTTTTTT. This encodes CASSPRQRLAGAIGELFF.